This T cell receptor (beta chain) was sequenced in a study of blood T cell repertoires in COVID-19. Study in general: The United States, Italy and Spain supplied acute and convalescent COVID-19 samples. From T cells, B-cell-depleted T cells, or PBMCs came the material, which was cDNA or gDNA.

Under the authors' procedure: Amplification of reference gene primers was used by the study to estimate nucleated cell counts. Repertoires were generated with immunoSEQ multiplex PCR, while TCRdb's copy carries only in-frame clones and drops some. V, J and clone size derive from that table, while D and trimming were established from the DNA sequence. The repertoire holds some 150,000 clones, with approximately 85% as singletons. The CDR3 extends over 16 amino acids. V gave up 0 bases and J gave up 7 bases, with 15 bases separating them. From germline, CDR1 is SGHAT and CDR2 FQNNGV. Material for sequencing was peripheral blood. This chain links TRBV11-2 with TRBJ1-4, with D hard to call. This sequence originates from a man aged 40-55 years with acute or convalescent COVID-19. The CDR3 is CASSLDRAESGEKLFF. The CDR3 coding sequence is TGTGCCAGCAGCTTAGATCGAGCGGAATCGGGTGAAAAACTGTTTTTT.